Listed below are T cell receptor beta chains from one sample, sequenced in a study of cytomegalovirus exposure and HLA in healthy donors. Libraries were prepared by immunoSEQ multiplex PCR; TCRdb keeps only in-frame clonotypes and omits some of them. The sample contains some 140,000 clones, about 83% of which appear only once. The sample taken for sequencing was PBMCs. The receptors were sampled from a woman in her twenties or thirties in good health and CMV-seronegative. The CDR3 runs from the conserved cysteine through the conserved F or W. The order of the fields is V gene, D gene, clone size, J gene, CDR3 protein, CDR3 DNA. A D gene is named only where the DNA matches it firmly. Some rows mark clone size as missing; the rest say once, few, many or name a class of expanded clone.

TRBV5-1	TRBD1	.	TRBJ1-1	CASSLGQVGDTEAFF	TGCGCCAGCAGCTTAGGACAGGTGGGGGACACTGAAGCTTTCTTT
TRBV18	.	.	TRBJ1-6	CASSPRLDRVRGSYNSPLHF	TGTGCCAGCTCACCCCGCCTGGACAGAGTTCGAGGCTCCTATAATTCACCCCTCCACTTT
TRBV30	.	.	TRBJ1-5	CAWSVRRGNQPQHF	TGTGCCTGGAGTGTACGTCGGGGCAATCAGCCCCAGCATTTT
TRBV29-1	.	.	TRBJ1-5	CSVVEGYSQPQHF	TGCAGCGTTGTGGAGGGATATAGTCAGCCCCAGCATTTT
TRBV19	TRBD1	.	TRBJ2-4	CASSTTGGRAKNIQYF	TGTGCCAGTAGTACCACAGGGGGCAGGGCCAAAAACATTCAGTACTTC
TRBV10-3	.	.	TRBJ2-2	CAISRRVFEKTGELFF	TGTGCCATCTCCCGCAGGGTTTTTGAAAAAACCGGGGAGCTGTTTTTT
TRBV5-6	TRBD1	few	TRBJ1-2	CASSLVTGGSYGYTF	TGTGCCAGCAGCTTGGTTACAGGGGGCAGCTATGGCTACACCTTC
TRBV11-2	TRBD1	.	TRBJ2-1	CASRRPGQGFHEQFF	TGTGCCAGCAGACGACCGGGACAGGGGTTCCATGAGCAGTTCTTC
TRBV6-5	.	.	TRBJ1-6	CASSYSSRGGSPLHF	TGTGCCAGCAGTTACTCATCCAGGGGTGGGTCACCCCTCCACTTT
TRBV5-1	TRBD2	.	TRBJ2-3	CASSLGSGGITDTQYF	TGCGCCAGCAGCTTGGGTAGCGGGGGGATCACAGATACGCAGTATTTT
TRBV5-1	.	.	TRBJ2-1	CASSGQTTGYNEQFF	TGCGCCAGCAGCGGCCAAACGACAGGTTACAATGAGCAGTTCTTC
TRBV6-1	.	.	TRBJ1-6	CASSAEQSWWNSPLHF	TGTGCCAGCAGTGCGGAACAGTCATGGTGGAATTCACCCCTCCACTTT
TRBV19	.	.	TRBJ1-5	CASSPGGRGGEPQHF	TGTGCCAGTAGTCCCGGCGGGAGGGGCGGGGAGCCCCAGCATTTT
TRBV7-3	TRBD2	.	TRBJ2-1	CASSLTAGGYNEQFF	TGTGCCAGCAGCTTAACAGCGGGGGGATACAATGAGCAGTTCTTC
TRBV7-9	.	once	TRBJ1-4	CASSPVGGEKLFF	TGTGCCAGCAGCCCGGTCGGGGGGGAAAAACTGTTTTTT
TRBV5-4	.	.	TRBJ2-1	CASSLAAVSYNEQFF	TGTGCCAGCAGCTTGGCGGCGGTCTCCTACAATGAGCAGTTCTTC
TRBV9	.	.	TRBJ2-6	CASSMLSGANVLTF	TGTGCCAGCAGTATGTTATCTGGGGCCAACGTCCTGACTTTC
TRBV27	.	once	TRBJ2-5	CAIQGVGGTQYF	TGTGCCATTCAGGGGGTCGGGGGGACCCAGTACTTC
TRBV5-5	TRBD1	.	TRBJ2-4	CASSGRTGGNIQYF	TGTGCCAGCAGCGGACGGACAGGGGGGAACATTCAGTACTTC
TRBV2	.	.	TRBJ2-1	CASSGLDYNEQFF	TGTGCCAGCAGTGGCCTAGACTACAATGAGCAGTTCTTC
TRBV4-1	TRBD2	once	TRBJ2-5	CASSSSGGALETQYF	TGCGCCAGCAGTTCTAGCGGGGGGGCCCTAGAGACCCAGTACTTC
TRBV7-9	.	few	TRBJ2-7	CASSFMGAHEQYF	TGTGCCAGCAGCTTCATGGGGGCCCACGAGCAGTACTTC
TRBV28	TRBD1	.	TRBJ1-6	CASRGTGRSPLHF	TGTGCCAGCCGCGGGACAGGTCGCTCACCCCTCCACTTT
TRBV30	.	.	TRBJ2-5	CAWSVYAGLKTQYF	TGTGCCTGGAGTGTATATGCGGGGTTAAAGACCCAGTACTTC
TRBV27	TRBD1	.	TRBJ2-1	CASSLLRDSDEQFF	TGTGCCAGCAGTTTACTCCGGGACAGCGATGAGCAGTTCTTC
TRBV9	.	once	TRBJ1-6	CASREGSSYNSPLHF	TGTGCCAGCAGGGAAGGGAGCTCCTATAATTCACCCCTCCACTTT
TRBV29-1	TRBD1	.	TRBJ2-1	CSVSLSRTGDNNEQFF	TGCAGCGTTTCCCTCTCGCGGACAGGGGATAACAATGAGCAGTTCTTC
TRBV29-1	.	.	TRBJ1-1	CSSQEGMNTEAFF	TGCAGCTCCCAGGAGGGCATGAACACTGAAGCTTTCTTT
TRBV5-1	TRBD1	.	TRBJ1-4	CASSSGTAPKIEKLFF	TGCGCCAGCAGCTCGGGGACAGCCCCCAAAATTGAAAAACTGTTTTTT
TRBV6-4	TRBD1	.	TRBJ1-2	CASSISDRSKTGYTF	TGTGCCAGCAGTATTTCGGACAGGTCAAAGACCGGCTACACCTTC
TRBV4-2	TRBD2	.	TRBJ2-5	CASSQVLAGGQETQYF	TGTGCCAGCAGCCAAGTCCTAGCGGGGGGACAAGAGACCCAGTACTTC
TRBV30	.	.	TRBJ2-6	CAWSVGAGANVLTF	TGTGCCTGGAGTGTAGGGGCTGGGGCCAACGTCCTGACTTTC
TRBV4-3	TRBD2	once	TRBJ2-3	CASSQDTGRGGARDTQYF	TGCGCCAGCAGCCAAGATACTGGCCGCGGGGGGGCTCGGGATACGCAGTATTTT
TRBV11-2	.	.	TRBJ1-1	CASSPRTDFEAFF	TGTGCCAGCAGCCCGCGGACAGATTTCGAAGCTTTCTTT
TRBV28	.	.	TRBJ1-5	CASNDRIQPQHF	TGTGCCAGCAACGACAGAATTCAGCCCCAGCATTTT
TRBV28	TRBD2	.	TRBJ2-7	CASRPGGISYEQYF	TGTGCCAGCAGACCGGGGGGGATCTCCTACGAGCAGTACTTC
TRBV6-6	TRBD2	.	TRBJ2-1	CASTEGGFKNEQFF	TGTGCCAGCACCGAGGGAGGGTTTAAAAATGAGCAGTTCTTC
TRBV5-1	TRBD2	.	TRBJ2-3	CASSWRAGGKSDTQYF	TGCGCCAGCAGCTGGAGAGCGGGGGGAAAGTCAGATACGCAGTATTTT
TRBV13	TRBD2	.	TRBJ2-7	CASSARGGGSYEQYF	TGTGCCAGCAGCGCGCGGGGGGGCGGGTCCTACGAGCAGTACTTC
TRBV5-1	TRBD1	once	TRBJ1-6	CASSWTGNSPLHF	TGCGCCAGCAGCTGGACAGGGAATTCACCCCTCCACTTT
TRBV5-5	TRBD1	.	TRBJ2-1	CASSAEWGTGGLYEQFF	TGTGCCAGCAGCGCAGAATGGGGGACAGGGGGTTTGTATGAGCAGTTCTTC
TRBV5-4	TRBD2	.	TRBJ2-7	CASSPFSGGAYEQYF	TGTGCCAGCAGCCCCTTTAGCGGGGGGGCTTACGAGCAGTACTTC
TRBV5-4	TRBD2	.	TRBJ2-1	CASSSASGGAGGEQFF	TGTGCCAGCAGCTCCGCTAGCGGGGGGGCGGGGGGTGAGCAGTTCTTC
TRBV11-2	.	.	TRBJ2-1	CASSDGEVREQFF	TGTGCCAGCAGCGACGGAGAGGTGCGTGAGCAGTTCTTC
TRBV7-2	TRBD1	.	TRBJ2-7	CASSSGQSLFEQYF	TGTGCCAGCAGCTCGGGACAGTCTCTGTTCGAGCAGTACTTC